What follows are 10 T cell receptor beta chains derived from one specimen sequenced in a study of CD8 T cells in Susac syndrome. After extraction with the RNeasy kit, roughly 0.5 to 1 ug of the RNA was reverse transcribed using random hexamers. TCRdb re-called the immunoSEQ multiplex PCR reads through MiXCR, storing one row per CDR3 protein. This table has 150,000 to 200,000 distinct CDR3 sequences, 94% appearing once. Sequenced: CD4+ T cells from PBMCs. The source of these receptors is a human donor with multiple sclerosis.

V is TRBV27 and J is TRBJ1-5; D is ambiguous. CDR1 is MNHEY, CDR2 SMNVEV, per germline (reference sequence). The CDR3 contains 10 residues. V was cut by 10 bases and J by 5 bases, with 6 bases left in between. The CDR3 loop reads CANHHQPQHF. The CDR3 nucleotides read TGTGCCAACCACCATCAGCCCCAGCATTTT.

This chain joins TRBV2 and TRBJ1-2; no reliable D call. The germline V gene has CDR1 SNHLY and CDR2 FYNNEI. CDR3 length equals 14 residues. V lost 2 bases, J lost 8 bases, and 15 bases lay in between. CDR3 bases: TGTGCCAGCAGTGAACTCTTCCCAGCAAGAGGCTACACCTTC. Encoded protein: CASSELFPARGYTF. The variable domain in full, completed from reference TRBV2 and TRBJ1-2, reads EPEVTQTPSHQVTQMGQEVILRCVPISNHLYFYWYRQILGQKVEFLVSFYNNEISEKSEIFDDQFSVERPDGSNFTLKIRSTKLEDSAMYFCASSELFPARGYTFGSGTRLTVV.

V gene TRBV5-1 combines with J gene TRBJ2-3, with 15 bases identical to TRBD2. The CDR3 extends over 16 amino acids. Germline V CDR1 and CDR2: SGHRS, YFSETQ. The V segment lost 4 bases and the J segment 5 bases; nucleotides outside the gene matches: 5. The CDR3 nucleotides are TGCGCCAGCAGCCCGGGACTAGCGGGAGGAATAGATACGCAGTATTTT. It specifies CASSPGLAGGIDTQYF. Variable domain in full (rest from reference TRBV5-1 and TRBJ2-3): KAGVTQTPRYLIKTRGQQVTLSCSPISGHRSVSWYQQTPGQGLQFLFEYFSETQRNKGNFPGRFSGRQFSNSRSEMNVSTLELGDSALYLCASSPGLAGGIDTQYFGPGTRLTVL.

V gene TRBV12-3 or TRBV12-4 combines with J gene TRBJ2-7; possible D gene TRBD2, 6 bases. V gave up 2 bases and J gave up 6 bases, with 8 bases separating them. The CDR3 extends over 12 amino acids. DNA for the CDR3: TGTGCCAGCAGTTTAACTAGCCGCGAGCAGTACTTC. It yields the protein CASSLTSREQYF.

This chain uses TRBV5-4 with TRBJ1-2; D unclear. The CDR3 loop spans 14 amino acids. V was cut by 0 bases and J by 3 bases, with 9 bases left in between. Germline V gene data show CDR1 as SGHNT and CDR2 as YYREEE (reference sequence). The CDR3, as DNA: TGTGCCAGCAGCTTGGAATGGGGATACTATGGCTACACCTTC. Translation: CASSLEWGYYGYTF.

Here the CDR3 DNA reads TGCAGTGCGTCGGGACACGGAAATGTCGATACGCAGTATTTT. Its translation is CSASGHGNVDTQYF. The gene calls are TRBV20-1 and TRBJ2-3, with D tentatively TRBD1 (6 bases). Trimming left V 6 bases short and J 6 bases short, with 19 bases between. This CDR3 is 14 amino acids long. Germline assignment: CDR1 DFQATT and CDR2 SNEGSKA (reference sequence).

The genes are TRBV20-1 and TRBJ1-1; possible D gene TRBD1, 5 bases. CDR1 is DFQATT, CDR2 SNEGSKA, per germline (reference sequence). The CDR3 sequence is 12 residues long. Trimming left V 4 bases short and J 0 bases short, with 6 bases between. The CDR3: CSATGLNTEAFF. In nucleotides, the CDR3 is TGCAGTGCTACAGGGCTGAACACTGAAGCTTTCTTT.

The chain's CDR3 is CASSSLQGADYGYTF. The CDR3 coding sequence is TGTGCCAGCAGTTCTTTACAGGGGGCGGACTATGGCTACACCTTC. This chain connects TRBV27 to TRBJ1-2; 9 bases line up with TRBD1. V lost 4 bases, J lost 3 bases, and 6 bases stayed unmatched. The germline V gene encodes CDR1 MNHEY and CDR2 SMNVEV (reference sequence). This CDR3 is 15 amino acids long.

The chain couples TRBV30 to TRBJ2-2, with D uncertain. The CDR3 runs 14 residues. Germline lookup yields CDR1 GTSNPN and CDR2 SVGIG (reference sequence). Trimming pared 2 bases from V and 3 bases from J, leaving 10 bases between. The CDR3 loop reads CAWSTSGYTGELFF. The CDR3 DNA follows: TGTGCCTGGAGTACCTCAGGTTACACCGGGGAGCTGTTTTTT.

The chain employs TRBV30 and TRBJ2-5, with D possibly matching TRBD2 (6 bases). V was clipped by 2 bases and J by 2 bases, with 12 bases between them. Per the germline V gene, CDR1 is GTSNPN and CDR2 is SVGIG (reference sequence). The CDR3 spans 14 residues. The CDR3 loop reads CAWSTAGLQETQYF. CDR3 DNA: TGTGCCTGGAGTACCGCGGGACTGCAAGAGACCCAGTACTTC.